Following are 18 T cell receptor beta chains from one sample sequenced in a study of PD-L1 blockade in urothelial cancer. This table comes from immunoSEQ multiplex PCR, and its TCRdb copy is limited to in-frame clones, with some not included. Of 45,000 to 55,000 clones in the sample, about four fifths are singletons; the top ten hold 1% to 1.5%. Time point specified: pretreatment peripheral blood. Material: PBMCs, obtained around atezolizumab (anti-PD-L1) treatment. These receptor sequences come from a man aged 50-60 years with urothelial cancer.

The chain is built from TRBV2 and TRBJ2-1, with D perhaps matching TRBD2 (6 bases). Germline assignment: CDR1 SNHLY and CDR2 FYNNEI. V lost 6 bases and J lost 3, with 15 bases in between. CDR3 length equals 15 residues. The CDR3 region has the DNA TGTGCCAGCAGGAAGGGGACTCATAACTACAATGAGCAGTTCTTC. Its protein product is CASRKGTHNYNEQFF.

The chain has TRBV6-4 and TRBJ2-1, with 9 bases identical to TRBD2. This CDR3 region has 16 residues. In germline, CDR1 is MRHNA, CDR2 SNTAGT. The V and J ends lost 8 bases and 8 bases, in that order; junction bases with no gene match: 16. CDR3 nucleotide sequence: TGTGCCAGCCATGTCCTCGGGACTAGCAGAACGGATGAGCAGTTCTTC. Residues: CASHVLGTSRTDEQFF.

The CDR3 DNA reads TGTGCCAGCGTGAGGAACACTGAAGCTTTCTTT. Amino acids: CASVRNTEAFF. This chain uses TRBV2 with TRBJ1-1, with D hard to call. V gave up 8 bases and J gave up 1 base, with 5 bases separating them. The CDR3 sequence is 11 residues long. Germline V gene sequence: CDR1 SNHLY, CDR2 FYNNEI.

V usage is TRBV27 and J usage is TRBJ1-2, with TRBD1 matching over 10 bases. Unmatched junction bases numbered 7, after V lost 5 bases and J lost 7 bases. CDR3 length: 14 residues. The germline CDR1 and CDR2 sequences are MNHEY and SMNVEV (reference sequence). The CDR3 nucleotides are TGTGCCAGCAGTACCGACAGGGGGCTGGGTGGCTACACCTTC. Protein sequence: CASSTDRGLGGYTF.

The rearrangement uses TRBV12-5 and TRBJ2-5, with TRBD2 matching over 7 bases. V was clipped by 0 bases and J by 4 bases; unmatched bases: 2. This CDR3 region has 14 residues. Germline V gives CDR1 LGHNT, CDR2 FRNRAP. CDR3 region: CASGLVGRAETQYF. Here the CDR3 DNA reads TGTGCTAGTGGTTTGGTAGGGAGGGCAGAGACCCAGTACTTC.

The rearrangement joins TRBV6-4 to TRBJ2-3; 13 nucleotides align to TRBD2. The germline V gene encodes CDR1 MRHNA and CDR2 SNTAGT. This CDR3 comprises 15 residues. The ends lost 6 bases at V and 3 bases at J; junction bases unmatched: 3. The CDR3, as DNA: TGTGCCAGCAGCCGGACTAGCGGGGGAACAGATACGCAGTATTTT. Translated, it gives CASSRTSGGTDTQYF.

This chain connects TRBV5-5 to TRBJ2-2; no definite D call. CDR3 length equals 14 residues. CDR1 is SGHKS, CDR2 YYEKEE, per germline (reference sequence). Trimming cost V 1 base and J 6 bases, with 10 bases left between them. This CDR3 is CASSLLAGSGELFF. DNA for the CDR3: TGTGCCAGCAGCTTGTTGGCCGGGTCCGGGGAGCTGTTTTTT.

The chain employs TRBV4-1 and TRBJ2-7; tentatively, D is TRBD1 (6 bases). CDR3 length: 14 residues. V lost 6 bases and J lost 0, with 12 bases in between. Germline CDR1 reads MGHRA; CDR2 reads YSYEKL. In nucleotides, the CDR3 is TGCGCCAGCAGTCACAGGGCTTTCTCCTACGAGCAGTACTTC. It yields the protein CASSHRAFSYEQYF.

V is TRBV2 and J is TRBJ2-1, with D hard to call. The CDR3 runs 12 residues. The germline V gene encodes CDR1 SNHLY and CDR2 FYNNEI. The germline V and J ends were trimmed by 4 bases and 3 bases, with 4 bases remaining between them. The CDR3 reads CASSVNYNEQFF. The CDR3, as DNA: TGTGCCAGCAGTGTAAACTACAATGAGCAGTTCTTC.

V gene TRBV7-8 combines with J gene TRBJ2-1, with a weak D call TRBD1 (6 bases). Germline loops: CDR1 SGHVS, CDR2 FQNEAQ. The CDR3 consists of 15 residues. V was clipped by 5 bases and J by 0 bases, with 11 bases between them. The CDR3 nucleotides are TGTGCCAGCAGCGGGGGCAGAGGCTCCTACAATGAGCAGTTCTTC. Protein: CASSGGRGSYNEQFF.

This chain joins TRBV19 and TRBJ1-2, with 8 bases matching TRBD1. This CDR3 region has 17 residues. Looked up from germline, CDR1 is LNHDA and CDR2 is SQIVND (reference sequence). V shed 4 bases and J 5 bases; nucleotides not matched to a gene: 15. The CDR3 here is CASSTPRTGLSRYGYTF. The CDR3 DNA is TGTGCCAGTAGTACCCCTCGGACAGGGTTGTCCCGATATGGCTACACCTTC.

This chain connects TRBV11-2 to TRBJ2-7, with 13 bases fitting TRBD2. The junction had 5 bases not matched to a gene; V was cut back by 3 bases and J by 0 bases. Germline values: CDR1 SGHAT, CDR2 FQNNGV. The CDR3 runs 17 residues. In nucleotides, the CDR3 is TGTGCCAGCAGCTTCGGGACTAGCGGGGTCTCCTCCTACGAGCAGTACTTC. It encodes CASSFGTSGVSSYEQYF.

V and J are TRBV29-1 and TRBJ2-5, with D maybe TRBD1 (6 bases). V lost 5 bases to trimming and J lost 7 bases, with 17 bases between them. This CDR3 spans 13 amino acids. Germline CDR1 reads SQVTM; CDR2 reads ANQGSEA. The CDR3 region has the DNA TGCAGCGTTCGGGAACAGGGTCCGGGGACCCAGTACTTC. Translated: CSVREQGPGTQYF.

This chain connects TRBV18 to TRBJ1-6; 8 bases align to TRBD1. V was pared by 6 bases and J by 6 bases, with 4 bases of the junction left unmatched. CDR3 size: 14 residues. The V gene's germline CDR1 is KGHSH and CDR2 LQKENI. Here the CDR3 reads CASSPGQGNSPLHF. As DNA, the CDR3 is TGTGCCAGCTCCCCTGGACAGGGTAATTCACCCCTCCACTTT.

The chain uses TRBV6-5 and TRBJ1-1, with D unclear. The CDR3 loop spans 11 amino acids. Germline-derived CDR1 and CDR2 are MNHEY and SVGAGI. Trimming removed 7 bases at V and 7 bases at J, with 10 bases between. The CDR3 spells CASIRGFEAFF. CDR3 DNA: TGTGCCAGCATTAGAGGCTTTGAAGCTTTCTTT.

The V gene is TRBV5-5, the J gene TRBJ2-2, with D perhaps matching TRBD1 (6 bases). Trimming removed 5 bases at V and 0 bases at J, with 14 bases between. The CDR3 totals 16 residues. Germline-derived CDR1 and CDR2 are SGHKS and YYEKEE (reference sequence). The CDR3, as DNA: TGTGCCAGCAGGTCCACCGGGACAACGAACACCGGGGAGCTGTTTTTT. Translation gives CASRSTGTTNTGELFF.

This chain links TRBV30 with TRBJ1-1, with D perhaps TRBD1 (5 bases). The CDR3 length is 13 residues. V was clipped by 2 bases and J by 1 base, with 8 bases between them. The germline V gene has CDR1 GTSNPN and CDR2 SVGIG (reference sequence). CDR3 protein: CAWSKDRNTEAFF. CDR3 nucleotide sequence: TGTGCCTGGAGTAAAGACAGGAACACTGAAGCTTTCTTT.

The chain joins TRBV6-6 to TRBJ1-5, with D tentatively TRBD1 (5 bases). CDR1 is MNHNY, CDR2 SVGAGI, per germline (reference sequence). V was clipped by 2 bases and J by 6 bases, with 8 bases between them. This CDR3 is built from 13 residues. CDR3 residues: CASSYKGAQPQHF. The DNA for the CDR3 is TGTGCCAGCAGTTACAAAGGGGCTCAGCCCCAGCATTTT.